The rows below give T cell receptor beta chains drawn from one sample of a study of chemoradiotherapy in HPV16-positive cancers. Sequencing used immunoSEQ multiplex PCR; TCRdb keeps in-frame clones, though not all of them. The sample shows approximately 7,700 clones, around nine tenths of them seen only once. The sequencing here drew on tumor tissue, taken from a patient who underwent chemoradiotherapy. The receptors derive from a human donor with HPV-associated anogenital cancer. Both conserved end residues are part of each CDR3. The D gene is left open where the match is weak. Size values are once, few and many counts, or a class for expanded clones, and some rows have none.

j_gene | d_gene | v_gene | abundance | CDR3aa | CDR3nt
TRBJ1-5 | NA | TRBV6-1 | NA | CASSGGARGFQPQHF | TGTGCCAGCTCTGGCGGGGCGAGGGGGTTTCAGCCCCAGCATTTT
TRBJ2-4 | NA | TRBV2 | NA | CASTTTGDIQYF | TGTGCCAGCACTACGACCGGGGACATTCAGTACTTC
TRBJ2-3 | NA | TRBV6-1 | NA | CASSESGTTDTQYF | TGTGCCAGCAGTGAATCAGGGACCACAGATACGCAGTATTTT
TRBJ1-2 | TRBD1 | TRBV5-5 | NA | CASSPERGPDYGYTF | TGTGCCAGCAGCCCCGAGAGGGGGCCGGACTATGGCTACACCTTC
TRBJ1-2 | NA | TRBV4-1 | NA | CASSQDRGQNYGYTF | TGCGCCAGCAGCCAAGATCGCGGCCAGAACTATGGCTACACCTTC
TRBJ2-3 | NA | TRBV27 | once | CASSLRWDADTQYF | TGTGCCAGCAGTTTAAGATGGGATGCAGATACGCAGTATTTT
TRBJ2-2 | TRBD2 | TRBV18 | NA | CASSPGLAGVAGELFF | TGTGCCAGCTCACCAGGACTAGCGGGGGTCGCCGGGGAGCTGTTTTTT
TRBJ2-1 | NA | TRBV19 | NA | CASRTKGGDYNEQFF | TGTGCCAGTAGGACGAAAGGCGGGGACTACAATGAGCAGTTCTTC
TRBJ1-1 | NA | TRBV6-1 | NA | CASSATRTNTEAFF | TGTGCCAGCAGTGCCACTCGGACGAACACTGAAGCTTTCTTT
TRBJ2-2 | NA | TRBV21-1 | NA | CASSALTGLTGELFF | TGTGCCAGCAGCGCGTTGACAGGCTTGACCGGGGAGCTGTTTTTT
TRBJ1-3 | NA | TRBV18 | NA | CASSPLYPYRNTIYF | TGTGCCAGCTCACCACTTTACCCCTACCGAAACACCATATATTTT
TRBJ1-1 | NA | TRBV30 | few | CAAIPQNTEAFF | TGTGCCGCAATCCCTCAGAACACTGAAGCTTTCTTT
TRBJ2-6 | NA | TRBV27 | NA | CASRSHSTSGANVLTF | TGTGCCAGCAGGTCCCATTCTACCTCTGGGGCCAACGTCCTGACTTTC
TRBJ2-3 | NA | TRBV2 | NA | CASGPSTDTQYF | TGTGCCAGCGGCCCTAGCACAGATACGCAGTATTTT
TRBJ2-5 | TRBD1 | TRBV5-1 | NA | CASSFGQGVGETQYF | TGCGCCAGCAGCTTTGGACAGGGAGTTGGGGAGACCCAGTACTTC
TRBJ2-3 | TRBD1 | TRBV5-1 | NA | CASSGQETDTQYF | TGCGCCAGCAGTGGACAGGAGACAGATACGCAGTATTTT
TRBJ1-1 | TRBD1 | TRBV7-3 | NA | CASSPVGTGGLQF | TGTGCCAGCAGCCCCGTAGGGACAGGGGGCCTACAATTT
TRBJ1-1 | NA | TRBV6-6 | NA | CASSYRDATRAFF | TGTGCCAGCAGTTACAGGGACGCGACGCGAGCTTTCTTT
TRBJ2-5 | TRBD2 | TRBV29-1 | NA | CSVGGGRGETQYF | TGCAGCGTTGGTGGAGGGAGGGGAGAGACCCAGTACTTC
TRBJ1-3 | NA | TRBV5-6 | NA | CASSLVVGSGNTIYF | TGTGCCAGCAGCTTGGTTGTGGGGTCTGGAAACACCATATATTTT
TRBJ2-3 | NA | TRBV10-1 | NA | CASSDDGVTDTQYF | TGCGCCAGCAGTGATGATGGGGTCACAGATACGCAGTATTTT
TRBJ1-4 | TRBD1 | TRBV19 | NA | CASSIGTGGEKLFF | TGTGCCAGTAGTATAGGGACAGGGGGCGAAAAACTGTTTTTT
TRBJ2-1 | TRBD2 | TRBV5-1 | NA | CASSLAMASGYNEQFF | TGCGCCAGCAGCTTGGCCATGGCTAGCGGCTACAATGAGCAGTTCTTC
TRBJ2-2 | TRBD1 | TRBV29-1 | NA | CSVETTGGGSTGELFF | TGCAGCGTTGAAACGACAGGGGGCGGTAGCACCGGGGAGCTGTTTTTT
TRBJ2-1 | NA | TRBV6-5 | NA | CASSYTGSYNEQFF | TGTGCCAGCAGTTACACGGGCTCCTACAATGAGCAGTTCTTC
TRBJ2-1 | TRBD1 | TRBV11-2 | NA | CASSYTGETYNEQFF | TGTGCCAGCAGCTACACAGGGGAAACCTACAATGAGCAGTTCTTC
TRBJ1-2 | NA | TRBV5-1 | few | CASSLGSGHGYTF | TGCGCCAGCAGCTTGGGGTCAGGGCATGGCTACACCTTC
TRBJ2-1 | TRBD1 | TRBV5-1 | NA | CASRYWVGDSDNEQFF | TGCGCCAGCAGGTATTGGGTTGGGGACAGTGACAATGAGCAGTTCTTC
TRBJ2-7 | TRBD2 | TRBV29-1 | NA | CSVVTSGRAYEQYF | TGCAGCGTCGTAACTAGCGGGAGGGCCTACGAGCAGTACTTC
TRBJ1-2 | NA | TRBV7-2 | NA | CASSKEATVYGYTF | TGTGCCAGCAGCAAGGAGGCGACAGTCTATGGCTACACCTTC
TRBJ2-1 | NA | TRBV7-8 | once | CASRTTRGAMDEQFF | TGTGCCAGCAGGACGACTAGGGGGGCGATGGATGAGCAGTTCTTC
TRBJ2-2 | TRBD2 | TRBV6-4 | NA | CASQTSANTGELFF | TGTGCCAGCCAGACTAGCGCGAACACCGGGGAGCTGTTTTTT
TRBJ1-2 | TRBD1 | TRBV28 | NA | CASSLRDRGLWGGYTF | TGTGCCAGCAGTTTACGGGACAGGGGGCTTTGGGGAGGCTACACCTTC
TRBJ1-5 | NA | TRBV19 | NA | CASSSPRRVLGNQPQHF | TGTGCCAGTAGTAGCCCCCGGAGGGTATTGGGCAATCAGCCCCAGCATTTT
TRBJ2-3 | NA | TRBV6-6 | NA | CASTYEGKGYF | TGTGCCAGCACCTACGAGGGTAAGGGGTATTTT
TRBJ2-1 | NA | TRBV6-5 | NA | CASSYLGGDEQFF | TGTGCCAGCAGTTACCTAGGGGGAGATGAGCAGTTCTTC
TRBJ1-1 | NA | TRBV6-1 | NA | CASSGDNTEAFF | TGTGCCAGCAGTGGGGACAACACTGAAGCTTTCTTT
TRBJ2-2 | NA | TRBV28 | few | CASTLAALLNTGELFF | TGTGCCAGCACCCTGGCGGCCCTCCTCAACACCGGGGAGCTGTTTTTT
TRBJ2-1 | TRBD2 | TRBV7-6 | NA | CASSLRSGGDFSYNEQFF | TGTGCCAGCAGCTTAAGGTCGGGGGGGGATTTCTCCTACAATGAGCAGTTCTTC
TRBJ2-1 | TRBD2 | TRBV27 | NA | CASYGLGTPDEQFF | TGTGCCAGTTATGGACTAGGCACTCCCGATGAGCAGTTCTTC
TRBJ2-5 | NA | TRBV7-2 | few | CASSQQGGGQETQYF | TGTGCCAGCAGCCAACAGGGGGGGGGCCAAGAGACCCAGTACTTC
TRBJ2-3 | TRBD2 | TRBV10-3 | NA | CAITPRGEGGTDTQYF | TGTGCCATCACCCCTCGGGGGGAGGGCGGCACAGATACGCAGTATTTT
TRBJ2-1 | TRBD2 | TRBV5-1 | NA | CASSLTSAQRGYNEQFF | TGCGCCAGCAGCTTGACTAGCGCCCAGCGGGGGTACAATGAGCAGTTCTTC
TRBJ2-1 | NA | TRBV7-6 | NA | CASSRTGEQFF | TGTGCCAGCAGCCGAACCGGCGAGCAGTTCTTC
TRBJ2-1 | NA | TRBV5-1 | NA | CASSWLGGGNNEQFF | TGCGCCAGCAGCTGGTTGGGGGGCGGGAACAATGAGCAGTTCTTC
TRBJ1-1 | TRBD1 | TRBV29-1 | once | CSATDRGTEAFF | TGCAGCGCCACGGACAGGGGCACTGAAGCTTTCTTT
TRBJ2-7 | NA | TRBV10-3 | NA | CAISEDGLYEQYF | TGTGCCATCAGTGAGGATGGGTTGTACGAGCAGTACTTC
TRBJ1-3 | TRBD1 | TRBV28 | NA | CASSPRDRGLNTIYF | TGTGCCAGCAGCCCCCGGGACAGGGGCCTTAACACCATATATTTT
TRBJ2-5 | TRBD2 | TRBV7-2 | NA | CASSTRTSGQETQYF | TGTGCCAGCAGCACCAGGACTAGCGGACAAGAGACCCAGTACTTC
TRBJ1-4 | TRBD1 | TRBV27 | few | CASSFYGTGEEKLFF | TGTGCCAGCAGTTTCTACGGGACAGGGGAAGAAAAACTGTTTTTT
TRBJ2-2 | NA | TRBV28 | NA | CASSQNTGELFF | TGTGCCAGCAGCCAGAACACCGGGGAGCTGTTTTTT
TRBJ1-1 | NA | TRBV18 | few | CASSPGEDTEAFF | TGTGCCAGCTCACCTGGAGAAGACACTGAAGCTTTCTTT
TRBJ1-4 | NA | TRBV5-4 | NA | CASSARGEKLFF | TGTGCCAGCAGCGCCCGGGGTGAAAAACTGTTTTTT
TRBJ2-1 | NA | TRBV9 | few | CASSVNSGLANEQFF | TGTGCCAGCAGCGTGAATAGCGGCCTCGCGAATGAGCAGTTCTTC
TRBJ2-7 | TRBD2 | TRBV6-1 | NA | CASSEGLAGSYEQYF | TGTGCCAGCAGTGAGGGACTAGCGGGCTCCTACGAGCAGTACTTC
TRBJ1-6 | TRBD1 | TRBV7-9 | few | CASSPLPGQGSESPLHF | TGTGCCAGCAGCCCACTCCCGGGACAGGGCTCGGAATCACCCCTCCACTTT